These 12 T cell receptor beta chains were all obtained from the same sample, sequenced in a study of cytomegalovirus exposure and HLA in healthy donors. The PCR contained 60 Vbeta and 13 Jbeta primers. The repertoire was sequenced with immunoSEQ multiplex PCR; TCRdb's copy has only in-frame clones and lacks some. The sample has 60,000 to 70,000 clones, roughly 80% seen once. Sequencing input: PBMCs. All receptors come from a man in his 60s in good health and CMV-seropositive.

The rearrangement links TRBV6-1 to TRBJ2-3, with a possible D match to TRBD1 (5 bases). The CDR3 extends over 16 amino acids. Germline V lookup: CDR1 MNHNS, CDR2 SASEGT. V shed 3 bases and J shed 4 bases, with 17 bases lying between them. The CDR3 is CASSEEIDSPADTQYF. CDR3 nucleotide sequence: TGTGCCAGCAGTGAGGAAATTGACAGCCCCGCAGATACGCAGTATTTT.

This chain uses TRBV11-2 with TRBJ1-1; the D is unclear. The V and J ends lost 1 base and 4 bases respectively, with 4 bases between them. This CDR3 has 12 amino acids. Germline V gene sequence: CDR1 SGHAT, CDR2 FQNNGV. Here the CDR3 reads CASSLGVTEAFF. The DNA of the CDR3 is TGTGCCAGCAGCTTAGGAGTCACTGAAGCTTTCTTT.

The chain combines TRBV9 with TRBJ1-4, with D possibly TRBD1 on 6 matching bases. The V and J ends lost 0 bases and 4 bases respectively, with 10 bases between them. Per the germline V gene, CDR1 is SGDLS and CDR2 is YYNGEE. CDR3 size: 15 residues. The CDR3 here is CASSVATGLNEKLFF. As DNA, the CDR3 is TGTGCCAGCAGCGTAGCTACAGGGCTTAATGAAAAACTGTTTTTT.

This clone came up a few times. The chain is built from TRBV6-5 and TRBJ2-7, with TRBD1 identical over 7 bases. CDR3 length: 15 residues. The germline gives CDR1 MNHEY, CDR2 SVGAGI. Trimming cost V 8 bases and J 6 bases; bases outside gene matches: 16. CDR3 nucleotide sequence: TGTGCCAGCTCCCCCGGCGAGGGGGCAGCTTCCGAGCAGTACTTC. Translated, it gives CASSPGEGAASEQYF.

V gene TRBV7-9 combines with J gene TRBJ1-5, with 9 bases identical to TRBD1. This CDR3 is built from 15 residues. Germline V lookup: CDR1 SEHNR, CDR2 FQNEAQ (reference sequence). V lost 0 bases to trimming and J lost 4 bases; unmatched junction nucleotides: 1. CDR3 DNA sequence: TGTGCCAGCAGCTTAGCGGGGACAGGGAATCAGCCCCAGCATTTT. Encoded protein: CASSLAGTGNQPQHF. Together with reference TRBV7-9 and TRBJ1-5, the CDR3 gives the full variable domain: DTGVSQNPRHKITKRGQNVTFRCDPISEHNRLYWYRQTLGQGPEFLTYFQNEAQLEKSRLLSDRFSAERPKGSFSTLEIQRTEQGDSAMYLCASSLAGTGNQPQHFGDGTRLSIL.

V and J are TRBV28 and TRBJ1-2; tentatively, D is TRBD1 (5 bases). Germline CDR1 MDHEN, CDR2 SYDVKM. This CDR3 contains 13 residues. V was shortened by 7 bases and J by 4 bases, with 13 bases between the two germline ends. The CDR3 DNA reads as TGTGCCAGCAAAGACAGTTTCCTCTATGGCTACACCTTC. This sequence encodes CASKDSFLYGYTF.

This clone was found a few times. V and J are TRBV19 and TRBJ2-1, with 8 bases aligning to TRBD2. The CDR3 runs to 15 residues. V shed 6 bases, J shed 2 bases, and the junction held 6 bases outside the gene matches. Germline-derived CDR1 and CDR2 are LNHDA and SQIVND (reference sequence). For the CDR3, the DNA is TGTGCCAGTAGCGGTGGACTAGCACCCTACAATGAGCAGTTCTTC. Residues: CASSGGLAPYNEQFF. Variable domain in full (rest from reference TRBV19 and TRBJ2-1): DGGITQSPKYLFRKEGQNVTLSCEQNLNHDAMYWYRQDPGQGLRLIYYSQIVNDFQKGDIAEGYSVSREKKESFPLTVTSAQKNPTAFYLCASSGGLAPYNEQFFGPGTRLTVL.

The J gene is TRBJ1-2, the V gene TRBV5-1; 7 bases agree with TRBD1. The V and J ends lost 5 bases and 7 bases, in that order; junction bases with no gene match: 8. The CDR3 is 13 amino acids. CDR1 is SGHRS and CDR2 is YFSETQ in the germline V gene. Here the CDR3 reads CASRIDRESGYTF. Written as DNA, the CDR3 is TGCGCCAGCAGGATAGACAGGGAAAGTGGCTACACCTTC.

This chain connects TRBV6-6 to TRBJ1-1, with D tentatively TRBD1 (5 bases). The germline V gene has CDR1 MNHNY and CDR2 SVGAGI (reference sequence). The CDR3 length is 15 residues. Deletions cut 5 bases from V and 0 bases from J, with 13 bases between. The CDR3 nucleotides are TGTGCCAGCAGTCCCCGGGGGGGAATGAACACTGAAGCTTTCTTT. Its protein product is CASSPRGGMNTEAFF.

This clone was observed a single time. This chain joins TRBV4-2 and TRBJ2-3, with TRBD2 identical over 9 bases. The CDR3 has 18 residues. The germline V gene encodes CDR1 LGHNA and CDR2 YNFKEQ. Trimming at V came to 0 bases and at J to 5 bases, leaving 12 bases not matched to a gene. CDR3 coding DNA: TGTGCCAGCAGCCAAGAAATCCCAGGCGGGGGGGCGGGAGATACGCAGTATTTT. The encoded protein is CASSQEIPGGGAGDTQYF.

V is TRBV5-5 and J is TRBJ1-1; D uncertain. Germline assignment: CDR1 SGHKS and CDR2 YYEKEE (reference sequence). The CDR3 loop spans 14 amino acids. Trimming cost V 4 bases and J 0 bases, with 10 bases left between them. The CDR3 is CASSLEPMNTEAFF. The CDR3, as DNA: TGTGCCAGCAGCCTGGAGCCAATGAACACTGAAGCTTTCTTT. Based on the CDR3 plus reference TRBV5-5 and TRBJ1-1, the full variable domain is DAGVTQSPTHLIKTRGQQVTLRCSPISGHKSVSWYQQVLGQGPQFIFQYYEKEERGRGNFPDRFSARQFPNYSSELNVNALLLGDSALYLCASSLEPMNTEAFFGQGTRLTVV.

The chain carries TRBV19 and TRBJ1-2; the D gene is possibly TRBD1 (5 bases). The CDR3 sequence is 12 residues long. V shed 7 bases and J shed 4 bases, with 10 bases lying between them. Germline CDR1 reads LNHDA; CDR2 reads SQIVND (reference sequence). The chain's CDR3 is CASTTGLYGYTF. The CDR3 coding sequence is TGTGCCAGTACCACAGGCCTCTATGGCTACACCTTC.